Ten or more counts support the clone carrying this TCR beta chain. Per the original data handling: Counts of nucleated cells, estimated from reference gene primer amplification, were obtained. TCRdb keeps only in-frame clones here, not all; method: immunoSEQ multiplex PCR. D and trimming were read from the DNA, whereas the V and J calls and clone size are those reported in that table. This table has some 130,000 clones, about 70% appearing once. These data are taken from a study of blood T cell repertoires in COVID-19. About the research overall: The samples span acute and convalescent COVID-19 from the United States, Italy and Spain. In each case, the material was cDNA or gDNA derived from T cells, B-cell-depleted T cells, or PBMCs.

V lost 6 bases and J lost 5, with 16 bases in between. The CDR3 runs to 15 residues. Germline CDR1 reads SGHTA; CDR2 reads FQGNSA. The origin of this receptor is a woman in her 70s with acute or convalescent COVID-19. The sequencing input was peripheral blood. This sequence joins TRBV7-2 and TRBJ2-2; perhaps TRBD2 as D (6 bases). Written as DNA, the CDR3 is TGTGCCAGCAGACCCGCCCTGGGAGGTACCGGGGAGCTGTTTTTT. Protein: CASRPALGGTGELFF.